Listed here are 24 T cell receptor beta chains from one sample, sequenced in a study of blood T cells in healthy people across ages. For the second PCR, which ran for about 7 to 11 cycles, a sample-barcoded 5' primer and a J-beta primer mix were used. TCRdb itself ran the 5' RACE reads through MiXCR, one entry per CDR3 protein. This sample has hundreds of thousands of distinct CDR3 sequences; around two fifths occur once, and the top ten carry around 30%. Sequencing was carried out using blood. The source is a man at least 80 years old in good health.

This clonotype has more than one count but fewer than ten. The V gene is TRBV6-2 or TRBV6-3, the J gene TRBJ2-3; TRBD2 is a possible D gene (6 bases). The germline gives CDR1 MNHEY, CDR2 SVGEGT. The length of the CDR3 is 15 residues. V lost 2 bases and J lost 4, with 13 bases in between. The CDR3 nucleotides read TGTGCCAGCAGTTACGGAGGGGCGCGGGCAGATACGCAGTATTTT. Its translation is CASSYGGARADTQYF.

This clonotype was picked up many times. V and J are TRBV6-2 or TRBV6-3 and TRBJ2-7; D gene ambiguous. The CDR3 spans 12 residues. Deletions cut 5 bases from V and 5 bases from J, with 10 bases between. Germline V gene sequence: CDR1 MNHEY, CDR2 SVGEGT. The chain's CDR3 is CASSLGSDEQYF. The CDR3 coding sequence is TGTGCCAGCAGTCTCGGATCCGACGAGCAGTACTTC.

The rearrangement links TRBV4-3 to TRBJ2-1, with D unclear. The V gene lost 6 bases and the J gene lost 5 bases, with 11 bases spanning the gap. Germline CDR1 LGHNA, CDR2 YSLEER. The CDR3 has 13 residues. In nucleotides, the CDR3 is TGCGCCAGCAGTGAACAGAGTAACAATGAGCAGTTCTTC. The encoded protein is CASSEQSNNEQFF.

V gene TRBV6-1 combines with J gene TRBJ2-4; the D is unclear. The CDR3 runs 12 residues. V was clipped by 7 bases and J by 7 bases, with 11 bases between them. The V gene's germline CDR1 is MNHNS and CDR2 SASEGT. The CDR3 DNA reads TGTGCCAGCAACCCGGTGGGGAACATTCAGTACTTC. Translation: CASNPVGNIQYF.

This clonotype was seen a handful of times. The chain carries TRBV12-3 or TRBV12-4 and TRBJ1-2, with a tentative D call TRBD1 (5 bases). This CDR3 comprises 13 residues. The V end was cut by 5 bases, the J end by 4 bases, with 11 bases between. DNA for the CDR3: TGTGCCAGCAGTGTAGGGGAGGGCTATGGCTACACCTTC. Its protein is CASSVGEGYGYTF.

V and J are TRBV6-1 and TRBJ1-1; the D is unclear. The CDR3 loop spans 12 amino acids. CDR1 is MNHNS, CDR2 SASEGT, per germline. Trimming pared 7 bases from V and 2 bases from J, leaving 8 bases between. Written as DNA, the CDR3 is TGTGCCAGCACCAGACACAACACTGAAGCTTTCTTT. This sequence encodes CASTRHNTEAFF.

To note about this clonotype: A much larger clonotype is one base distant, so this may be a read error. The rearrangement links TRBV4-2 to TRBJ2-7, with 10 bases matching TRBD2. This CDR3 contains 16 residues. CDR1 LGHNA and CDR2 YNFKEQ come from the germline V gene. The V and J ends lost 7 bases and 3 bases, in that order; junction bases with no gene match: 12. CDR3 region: CASNQPLAGAFYEQYF. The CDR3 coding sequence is TGTGCCAGCAACCAGCCCCTAGCGGGAGCGTTCTACGAGCAGTACTTC.

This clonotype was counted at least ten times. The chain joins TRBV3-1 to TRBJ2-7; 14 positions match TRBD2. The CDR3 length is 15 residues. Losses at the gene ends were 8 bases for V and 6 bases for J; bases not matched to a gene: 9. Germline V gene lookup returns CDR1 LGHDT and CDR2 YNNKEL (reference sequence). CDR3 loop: CASSPGLAGVSEQYF. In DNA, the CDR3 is TGTGCCAGCTCACCGGGACTAGCGGGGGTAAGCGAGCAGTACTTC.

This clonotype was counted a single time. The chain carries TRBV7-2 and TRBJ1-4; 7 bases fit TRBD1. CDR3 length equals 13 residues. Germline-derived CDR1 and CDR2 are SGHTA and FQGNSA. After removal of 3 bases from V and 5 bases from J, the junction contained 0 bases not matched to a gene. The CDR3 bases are TGTGCCAGCAGCTTCAGGGGGAATGAAAAACTGTTTTTT. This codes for CASSFRGNEKLFF.

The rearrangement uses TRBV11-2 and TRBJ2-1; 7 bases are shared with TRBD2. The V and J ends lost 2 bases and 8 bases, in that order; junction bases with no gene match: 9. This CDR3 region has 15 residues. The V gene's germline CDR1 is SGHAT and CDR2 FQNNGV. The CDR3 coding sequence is TGTGCCAGCAGCTTAATCGGCGGGAGCGGTGATGAGCAGTTCTTC. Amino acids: CASSLIGGSGDEQFF.

CDR3 sequence reads: CSARPGFNEQYF. The CDR3 DNA is TGCAGTGCTAGGCCGGGGTTCAATGAGCAGTACTTC. The V and J genes are TRBV20-1 and TRBJ2-4; tentatively, D is TRBD2 (5 bases). Trimming cost V 3 bases and J 13 bases, with 16 bases left between them. The CDR3 extends over 12 amino acids. Germline-derived CDR1 and CDR2 are DFQATT and SNEGSKA (reference sequence).

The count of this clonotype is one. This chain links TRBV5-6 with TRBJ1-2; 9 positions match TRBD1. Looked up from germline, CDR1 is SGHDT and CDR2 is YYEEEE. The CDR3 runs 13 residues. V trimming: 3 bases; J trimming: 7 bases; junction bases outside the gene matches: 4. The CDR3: CASSSWTGVGYTF. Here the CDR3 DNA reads TGTGCCAGCAGCTCATGGACAGGGGTTGGCTACACCTTC.

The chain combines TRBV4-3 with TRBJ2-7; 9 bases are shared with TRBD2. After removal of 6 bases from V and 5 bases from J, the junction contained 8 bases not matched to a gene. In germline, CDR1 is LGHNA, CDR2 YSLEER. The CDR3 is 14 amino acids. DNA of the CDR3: TGCGCCAGCAGACCCGGGACTAGCTCTGACGAGCAGTACTTC. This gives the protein CASRPGTSSDEQYF.

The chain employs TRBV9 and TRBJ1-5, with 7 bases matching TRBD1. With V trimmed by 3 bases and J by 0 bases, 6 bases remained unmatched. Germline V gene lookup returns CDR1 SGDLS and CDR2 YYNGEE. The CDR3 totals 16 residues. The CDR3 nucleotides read TGTGCCAGCAGCGCGGGGACAGTCAATAGCAATCAGCCCCAGCATTTT. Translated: CASSAGTVNSNQPQHF.

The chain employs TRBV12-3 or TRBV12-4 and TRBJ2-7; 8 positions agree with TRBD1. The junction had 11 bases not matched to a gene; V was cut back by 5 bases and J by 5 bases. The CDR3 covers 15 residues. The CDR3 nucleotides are TGTGCCAGCAGTCCCCGAGACAGGGGTTTGCACGAGCAGTACTTC. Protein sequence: CASSPRDRGLHEQYF.

CDR3 sequence reads: CASSQVRGAGYTF. In DNA, the CDR3 is TGTGCCAGCAGCCAAGTTAGAGGGGCTGGCTACACCTTC. J is TRBJ1-2 and V is TRBV14, with D maybe TRBD1 (5 bases). From germline, CDR1 is SGHDN and CDR2 FVKESK. The CDR3 runs 13 residues. V was pared by 1 base and J by 7 bases, with 10 bases between. Together with reference TRBV14 and TRBJ1-2, the CDR3 gives the full variable domain: EAGVTQFPSHSVIEKGQTVTLRCDPISGHDNLYWYRRVMGKEIKFLLHFVKESKQDESGMPNNRFLAERTGGTYSTLKVQPAELEDSGVYFCASSQVRGAGYTFGSGTRLTVV.

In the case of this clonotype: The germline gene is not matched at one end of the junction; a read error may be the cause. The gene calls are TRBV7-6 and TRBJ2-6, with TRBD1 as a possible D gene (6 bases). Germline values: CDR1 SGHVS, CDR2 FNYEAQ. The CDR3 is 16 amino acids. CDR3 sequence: CACSLQGTSGANVLTF. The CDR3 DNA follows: TGTGCCTGCAGCTTACAGGGAACCTCTGGGGCCAACGTCCTGACTTTC.

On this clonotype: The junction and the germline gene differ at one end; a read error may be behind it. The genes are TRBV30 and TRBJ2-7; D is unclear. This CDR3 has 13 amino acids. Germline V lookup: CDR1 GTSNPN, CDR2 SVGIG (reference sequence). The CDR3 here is CACSVLFPYEQYF. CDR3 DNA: TGTGCCTGTAGTGTACTTTTCCCCTACGAGCAGTACTTC.

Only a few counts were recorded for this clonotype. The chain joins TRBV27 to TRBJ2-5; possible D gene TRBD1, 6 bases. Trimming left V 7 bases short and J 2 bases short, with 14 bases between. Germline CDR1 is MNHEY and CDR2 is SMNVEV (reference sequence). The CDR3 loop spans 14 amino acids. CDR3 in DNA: TGTGCCAGCAAGAGGCCGGGACAACAAGAGACCCAGTACTTC. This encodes CASKRPGQQETQYF.

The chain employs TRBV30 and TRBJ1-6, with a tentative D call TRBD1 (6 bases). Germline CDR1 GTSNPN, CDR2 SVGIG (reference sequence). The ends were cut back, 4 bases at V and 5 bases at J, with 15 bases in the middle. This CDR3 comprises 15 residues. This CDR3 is CAWKWPGQNNSPLHF. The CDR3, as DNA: TGTGCCTGGAAGTGGCCGGGACAAAATAATTCACCCCTCCACTTT.

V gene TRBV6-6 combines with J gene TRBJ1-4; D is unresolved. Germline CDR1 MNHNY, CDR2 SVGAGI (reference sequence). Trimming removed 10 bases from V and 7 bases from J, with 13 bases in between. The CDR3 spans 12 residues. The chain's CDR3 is CANKEMGEKLFF. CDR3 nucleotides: TGTGCCAACAAGGAGATGGGTGAAAAACTGTTTTTT.

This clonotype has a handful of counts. CDR3 protein: CASSQGQVVTGELFF. The CDR3 region has the DNA TGTGCCAGCAGCCAAGGACAGGTGGTTACCGGGGAGCTGTTTTTT. This chain joins TRBV6-6 and TRBJ2-2; 7 bases are a match to TRBD1. Germline CDR1 and CDR2: MNHNY and SVGAGI (reference sequence). J was trimmed by 5 bases and V by 6 bases; bases with no gene match: 9. CDR3 length equals 15 residues.

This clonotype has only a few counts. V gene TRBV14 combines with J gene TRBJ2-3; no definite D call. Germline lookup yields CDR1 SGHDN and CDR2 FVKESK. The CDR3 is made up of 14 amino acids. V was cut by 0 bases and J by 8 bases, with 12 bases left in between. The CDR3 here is CASSQDGWAGTQYF. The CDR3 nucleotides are TGTGCCAGCAGCCAAGATGGTTGGGCCGGTACGCAGTATTTT. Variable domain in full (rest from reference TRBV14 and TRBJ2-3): EAGVTQFPSHSVIEKGQTVTLRCDPISGHDNLYWYRRVMGKEIKFLLHFVKESKQDESGMPNNRFLAERTGGTYSTLKVQPAELEDSGVYFCASSQDGWAGTQYFGPGTRLTVL.

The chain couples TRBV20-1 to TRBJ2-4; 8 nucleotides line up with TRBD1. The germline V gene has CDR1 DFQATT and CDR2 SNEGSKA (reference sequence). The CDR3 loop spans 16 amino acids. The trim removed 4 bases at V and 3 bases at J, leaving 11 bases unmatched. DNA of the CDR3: TGCAGTGCTAAAGGGGCAGGGGGCTTTTTCAAAAACATTCAGTACTTC. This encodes CSAKGAGGFFKNIQYF.